The 6 T cell receptor beta chains below come from one sample, sequenced in a study of blood T cell repertoires in COVID-19. Libraries were prepared by immunoSEQ multiplex PCR; TCRdb keeps only in-frame clonotypes and omits some of them. The data show 110,000 to 150,000 clones, approximately 85% seen once. The sample was peripheral blood. The receptors were gathered from a woman aged 80 or older with acute or convalescent COVID-19.

This rearrangement joins TRBV7-2 to TRBJ2-3, with 7 bases matching TRBD2. CDR3 length: 17 residues. The V gene's germline CDR1 is SGHTA and CDR2 FQGNSA. The J segment lost 0 bases and the V segment lost 2 bases, leaving 8 bases of the junction unmatched. DNA for the CDR3: TGTGCCAGCAGCTTAAGCCTGGCTAGCGGTAGCACAGATACGCAGTATTTT. It codes for CASSLSLASGSTDTQYF.

The chain has TRBV11-2 and TRBJ1-4; D not resolved. In germline, CDR1 is SGHAT, CDR2 FQNNGV. Between the trimmed V and J ends, which lost 5 bases and 8 bases, there was a span of 12 bases. The length of the CDR3 is 13 residues. In DNA form, the CDR3 reads TGTGCCAGCAGCGCCACTTTCAGGGAAAAACTGTTTTTT. As protein: CASSATFREKLFF.

This clone was seen a single time. The rearrangement links TRBV5-4 to TRBJ1-5; D might be TRBD1 (5 bases). V gave up 2 bases and J gave up 0 bases, with 6 bases separating them. Germline V CDR1 and CDR2: SGHNT, YYREEE (reference sequence). This CDR3 comprises 14 residues. Here the CDR3 reads CASSFQGSNQPQHF. Written as DNA, the CDR3 is TGTGCCAGCAGCTTTCAGGGTAGCAATCAGCCCCAGCATTTT.

V gene TRBV5-1 combines with J gene TRBJ2-1, with a weak D call TRBD1 (5 bases). CDR3 length: 15 residues. Germline V gene sequence: CDR1 SGHRS, CDR2 YFSETQ. With 4 bases removed from V and 1 base from J, the gap between germline ends came to 12 bases. CDR3 DNA sequence: TGCGCCAGCAGCCCGGATCCAGGGTCCTACAATGAGCAGTTCTTC. Translating gives CASSPDPGSYNEQFF.

The rearrangement joins TRBV5-5 to TRBJ2-7; tentatively, D is TRBD2 (6 bases). Germline V CDR1 and CDR2: SGHKS, YYEKEE (reference sequence). This CDR3 comprises 15 residues. V lost 4 bases to trimming and J lost 4 bases, with 18 bases between them. The CDR3 spells CASSPLKGAGYEQYF. CDR3 nucleotide sequence: TGTGCCAGCAGCCCCCTTAAAGGGGCGGGGTACGAGCAGTACTTC.

This clone turned up a few times. The V call is TRBV7-2, the J call TRBJ1-1; D gene unclear. The ends were cut back, 2 bases at V and 1 base at J, with 20 bases in the middle. The CDR3 has 18 residues. Germline V gene data show CDR1 as SGHTA and CDR2 as FQGNSA. The CDR3 region has the DNA TGTGCCAGCAGCTTACAGGCAGTGTACGTCGTGGGGAACACTGAAGCTTTCTTT. Its protein is CASSLQAVYVVGNTEAFF.